This section outlines one TCR beta chain sequence together with its context. Assay: immunoSEQ multiplex PCR; the TCRdb copy retains only in-frame clones and omits some. The sample records 80,000 or so clones, around 93% being singletons. The data were obtained in a study of OX40 agonist ivuxolimab in advanced cancers. Sequenced here: CD4+ or CD8+ T cells sorted from blood, sampled in a trial of the OX40 agonist ivuxolimab. This TCR was sampled from an adult with an advanced solid tumor such as melanoma, head and neck, liver or kidney cancer.

Here the CDR3 DNA reads TGTGCCAGCAGCCTTGGGGGGGGACACAATGAAAAACTGTTTTTT. Protein sequence: CASSLGGGHNEKLFF. The rearrangement links TRBV7-6 to TRBJ1-4, with a tentative D call TRBD1 (6 bases). CDR3 length equals 15 residues. From germline, CDR1 is SGHVS and CDR2 FNYEAQ. Trimming removed 5 bases from V and 5 bases from J, with 15 bases in between.